This T cell receptor beta chain was documented in a study of naive and memory T cell subsets. This clonotype showed up many times. Its target is not known. From the second PCR step, alpha and beta chains were amplified apart. Four subsets defined by CD45RA and CD27 were sorted after CD3, CD4, CD8 and live/dead staining. An equimolar mix of two oligonucleotides served as the beta constant-region primer for TRBC1 and TRBC2. The ligated cDNA underwent four PCR rounds using SP2 and nested alpha and beta constant-region primers. A 12-nucleotide UMI and the SP2 primer were added to the cDNA 3' end by oligonucleotide ligation. Each CDR3 protein is one row after TCRdb ran MiXCR on the UMI-ligation and nested PCR reads. The table lists 80,000 or so distinct CDR3 sequences, 9% of them singletons. Study results and caveats: From naive to CM, EM and EMRA, diversity decreased and Gini increased.

Germline lookup yields CDR1 LGHNA and CDR2 YSLEER. V lost 0 bases and J lost 12, with 12 bases in between. This CDR3 has 14 amino acids. The sample consisted of naive CD8+ T cells from blood. This TCR was recovered from a human donor in good health. The chain carries TRBV4-3 and TRBJ1-6, with D tentatively TRBD1 (6 bases). In DNA, the CDR3 is TGCGCCAGCAGCCAAGATGAGGGGGGAGTACCCCTCCACTTT. Translating gives CASSQDEGGVPLHF.